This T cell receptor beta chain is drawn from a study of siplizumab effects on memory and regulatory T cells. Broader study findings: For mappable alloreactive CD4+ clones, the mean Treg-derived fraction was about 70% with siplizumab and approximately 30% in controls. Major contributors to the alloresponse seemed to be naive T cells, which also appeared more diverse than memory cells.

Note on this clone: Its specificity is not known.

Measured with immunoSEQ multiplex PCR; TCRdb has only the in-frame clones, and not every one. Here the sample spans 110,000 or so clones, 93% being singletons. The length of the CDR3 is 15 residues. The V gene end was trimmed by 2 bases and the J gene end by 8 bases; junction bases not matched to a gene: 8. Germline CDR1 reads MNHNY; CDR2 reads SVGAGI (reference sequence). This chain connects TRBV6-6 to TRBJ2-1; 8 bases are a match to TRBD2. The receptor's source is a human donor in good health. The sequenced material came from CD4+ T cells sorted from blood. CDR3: CASSYPGGVEYEQFF. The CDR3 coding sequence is TGTGCCAGCAGTTACCCGGGAGGGGTTGAGTATGAGCAGTTCTTC.